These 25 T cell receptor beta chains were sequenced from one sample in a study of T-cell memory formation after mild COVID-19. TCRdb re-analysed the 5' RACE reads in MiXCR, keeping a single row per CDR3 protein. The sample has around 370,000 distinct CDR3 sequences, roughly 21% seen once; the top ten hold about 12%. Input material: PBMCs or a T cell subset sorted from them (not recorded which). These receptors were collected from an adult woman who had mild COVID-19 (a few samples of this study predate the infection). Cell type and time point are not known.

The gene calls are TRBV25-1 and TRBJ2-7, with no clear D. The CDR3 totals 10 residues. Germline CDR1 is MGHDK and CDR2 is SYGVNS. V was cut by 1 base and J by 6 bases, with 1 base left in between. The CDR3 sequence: CASSESEQYF. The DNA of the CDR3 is TGTGCCAGCAGTGAATCCGAGCAGTACTTC.

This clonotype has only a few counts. Here the CDR3 reads CASSLGQGEDIQYF. The CDR3 DNA follows: TGCGCCAGCAGCTTGGGGCAGGGGGAGGACATTCAGTACTTC. The rearrangement uses TRBV5-1 and TRBJ2-4; tentative D call: TRBD1 (7 bases). CDR1 and CDR2 (germline): SGHRS, YFSETQ. The CDR3 has 14 amino acids. The ends were cut back, 0 bases at V and 8 bases at J, with 12 bases in the middle. The full variable domain, completed using reference TRBV5-1 and TRBJ2-4, is KAGVTQTPRYLIKTRGQQVTLSCSPISGHRSVSWYQQTPGQGLQFLFEYFSETQRNKGNFPGRFSGRQFSNSRSEMNVSTLELGDSALYLCASSLGQGEDIQYFGAGTRLSVL.

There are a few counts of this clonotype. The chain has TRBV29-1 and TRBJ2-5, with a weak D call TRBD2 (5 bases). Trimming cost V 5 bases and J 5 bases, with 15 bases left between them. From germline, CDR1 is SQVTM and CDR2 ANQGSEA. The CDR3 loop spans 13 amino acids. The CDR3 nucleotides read TGCAGCGTTATCCGGACCGGCGGGGAGACCCAGTACTTC. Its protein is CSVIRTGGETQYF.

CDR3 DNA: TGTGCCAGTAGTGCATTCCAGGGTGTCACTGAAGCTTTCTTT. It is translated as CASSAFQGVTEAFF. The genes are TRBV19 and TRBJ1-1; D might be TRBD1 (5 bases). This CDR3 is 14 amino acids long. Trimming took 5 bases from V and 4 from J, leaving 14 bases between them. Germline CDR1 and CDR2: LNHDA and SQIVND (reference sequence). Full variable domain (remainder filled in from reference TRBV19 and TRBJ1-1): DGGITQSPKYLFRKEGQNVTLSCEQNLNHDAMYWYRQDPGQGLRLIYYSQIVNDFQKGDIAEGYSVSREKKESFPLTVTSAQKNPTAFYLCASSAFQGVTEAFFGQGTRLTVV.

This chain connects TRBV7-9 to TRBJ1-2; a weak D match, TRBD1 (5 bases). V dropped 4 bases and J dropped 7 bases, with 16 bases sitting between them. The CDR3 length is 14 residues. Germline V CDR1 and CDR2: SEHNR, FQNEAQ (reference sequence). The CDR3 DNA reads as TGTGCCAGCAGCTCAGAGGCAGGGTCGGGTGGCTACACCTTC. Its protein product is CASSSEAGSGGYTF.

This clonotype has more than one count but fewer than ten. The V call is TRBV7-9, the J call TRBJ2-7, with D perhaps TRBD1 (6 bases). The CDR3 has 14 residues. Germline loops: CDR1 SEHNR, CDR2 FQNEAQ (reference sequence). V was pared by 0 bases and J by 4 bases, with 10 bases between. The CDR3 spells CASSLAWTAYEQYF. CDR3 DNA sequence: TGTGCCAGCAGCTTAGCGTGGACAGCTTACGAGCAGTACTTC. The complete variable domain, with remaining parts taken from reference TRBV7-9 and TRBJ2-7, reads DTGVSQNPRHKITKRGQNVTFRCDPISEHNRLYWYRQTLGQGPEFLTYFQNEAQLEKSRLLSDRFSAERPKGSFSTLEIQRTEQGDSAMYLCASSLAWTAYEQYFGPGTRLTVT.

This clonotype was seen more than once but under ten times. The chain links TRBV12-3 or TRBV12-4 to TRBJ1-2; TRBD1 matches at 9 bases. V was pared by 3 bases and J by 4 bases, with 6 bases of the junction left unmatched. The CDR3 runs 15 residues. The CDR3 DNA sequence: TGTGCCAGCAGTTTGCGGACAGGGGCGCTCTATGGCTACACCTTC. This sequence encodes CASSLRTGALYGYTF.

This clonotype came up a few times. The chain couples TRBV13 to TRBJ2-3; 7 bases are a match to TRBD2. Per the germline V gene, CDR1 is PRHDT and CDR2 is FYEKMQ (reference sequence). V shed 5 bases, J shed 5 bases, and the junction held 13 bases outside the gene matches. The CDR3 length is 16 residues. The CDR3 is CASSRRRRGVGDTQYF. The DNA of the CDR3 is TGTGCCAGCAGCCGTCGGCGACGGGGGGTAGGAGATACGCAGTATTTT.

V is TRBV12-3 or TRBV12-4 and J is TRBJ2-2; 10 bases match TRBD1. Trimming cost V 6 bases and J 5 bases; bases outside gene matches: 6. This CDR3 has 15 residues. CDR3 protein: CASRRQGAVTGELFF. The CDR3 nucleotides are TGTGCCAGCAGGCGACAGGGGGCGGTAACCGGGGAGCTGTTTTTT.

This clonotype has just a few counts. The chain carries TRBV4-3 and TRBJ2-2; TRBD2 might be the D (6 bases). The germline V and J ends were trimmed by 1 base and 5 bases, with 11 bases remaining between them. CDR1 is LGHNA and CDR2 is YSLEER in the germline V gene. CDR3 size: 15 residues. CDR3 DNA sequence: TGCGCCAGCAGCCAAGCGGGAGTCGGGACCGGGGAGCTGTTTTTT. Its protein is CASSQAGVGTGELFF.

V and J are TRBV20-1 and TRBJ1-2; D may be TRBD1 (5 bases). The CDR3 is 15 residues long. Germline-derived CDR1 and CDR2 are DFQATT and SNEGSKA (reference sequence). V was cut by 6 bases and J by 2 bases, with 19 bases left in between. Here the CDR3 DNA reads TGCAGTGCCATAGTCGCGGGGGTGATCAACTATGGCTACACCTTC. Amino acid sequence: CSAIVAGVINYGYTF.

CDR3 in amino acids: CASSPTKETQYF. In nucleotides, the CDR3 is TGTGCCAGCAGCCCAACGAAAGAGACCCAGTACTTC. This chain connects TRBV7-2 to TRBJ2-5; D remains ambiguous. The V gene's germline CDR1 is SGHTA and CDR2 FQGNSA. V gave up 5 bases and J gave up 3 bases, with 7 bases separating them. The CDR3 sequence is 12 residues long.

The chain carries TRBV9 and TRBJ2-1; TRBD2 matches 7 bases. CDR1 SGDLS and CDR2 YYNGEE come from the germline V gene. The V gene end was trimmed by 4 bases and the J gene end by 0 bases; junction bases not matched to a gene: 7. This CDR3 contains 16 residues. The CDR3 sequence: CASSRSGASSYNEQFF. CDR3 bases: TGTGCCAGCAGCAGGAGCGGGGCGAGCTCCTACAATGAGCAGTTCTTC.

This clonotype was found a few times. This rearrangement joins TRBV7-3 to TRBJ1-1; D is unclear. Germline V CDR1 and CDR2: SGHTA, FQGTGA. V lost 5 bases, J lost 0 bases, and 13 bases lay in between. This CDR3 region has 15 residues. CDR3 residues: CASSLHPILNTEAFF. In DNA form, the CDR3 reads TGTGCCAGCAGCCTACACCCCATATTGAACACTGAAGCTTTCTTT.

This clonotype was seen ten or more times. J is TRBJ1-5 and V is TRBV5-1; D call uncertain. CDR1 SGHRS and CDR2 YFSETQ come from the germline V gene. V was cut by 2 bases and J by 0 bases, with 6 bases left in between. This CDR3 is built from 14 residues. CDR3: CASSLSGSNQPQHF. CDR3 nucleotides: TGCGCCAGCAGCTTATCGGGTAGCAATCAGCCCCAGCATTTT.

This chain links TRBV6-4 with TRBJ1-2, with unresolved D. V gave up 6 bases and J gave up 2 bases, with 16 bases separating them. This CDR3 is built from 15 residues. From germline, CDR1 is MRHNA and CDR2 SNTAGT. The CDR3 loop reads CASRASRVQNYGYTF. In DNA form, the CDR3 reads TGTGCCAGCAGAGCCTCGAGGGTCCAGAACTATGGCTACACCTTC.

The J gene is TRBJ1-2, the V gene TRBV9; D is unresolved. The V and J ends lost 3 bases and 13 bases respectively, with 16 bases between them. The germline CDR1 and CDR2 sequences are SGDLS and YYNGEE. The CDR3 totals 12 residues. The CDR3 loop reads CASSAAGPGVTF. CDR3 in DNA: TGTGCCAGCAGCGCCGCCGGGCCTGGTGTCACCTTC.

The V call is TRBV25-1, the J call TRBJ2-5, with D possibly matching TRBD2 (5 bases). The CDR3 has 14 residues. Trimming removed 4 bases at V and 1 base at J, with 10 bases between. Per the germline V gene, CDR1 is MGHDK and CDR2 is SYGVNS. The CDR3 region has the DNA TGTGCCAGCAGTGCTGGAGGCAGCCAAGAGACCCAGTACTTC. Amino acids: CASSAGGSQETQYF.

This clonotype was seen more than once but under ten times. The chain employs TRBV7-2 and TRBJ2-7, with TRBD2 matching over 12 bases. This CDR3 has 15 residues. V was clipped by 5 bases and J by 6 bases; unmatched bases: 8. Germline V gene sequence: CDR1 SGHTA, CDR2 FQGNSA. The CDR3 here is CASSHRLAGVSEQYF. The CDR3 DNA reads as TGTGCCAGCAGCCATAGACTAGCGGGAGTCAGCGAGCAGTACTTC.

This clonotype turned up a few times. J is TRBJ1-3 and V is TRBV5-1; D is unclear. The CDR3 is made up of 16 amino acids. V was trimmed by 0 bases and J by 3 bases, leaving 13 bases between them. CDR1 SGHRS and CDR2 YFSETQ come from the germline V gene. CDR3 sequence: CASSLESSDYGNTIYF. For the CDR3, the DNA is TGCGCCAGCAGCTTGGAGTCCAGTGACTATGGAAACACCATATATTTT.

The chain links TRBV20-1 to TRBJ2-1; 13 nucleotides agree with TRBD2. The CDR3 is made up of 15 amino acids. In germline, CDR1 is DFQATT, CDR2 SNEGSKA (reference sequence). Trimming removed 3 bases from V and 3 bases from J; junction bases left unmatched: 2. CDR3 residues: CSARGLAGRYNEQFF. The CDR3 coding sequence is TGCAGTGCTAGGGGACTAGCGGGACGCTACAATGAGCAGTTCTTC.

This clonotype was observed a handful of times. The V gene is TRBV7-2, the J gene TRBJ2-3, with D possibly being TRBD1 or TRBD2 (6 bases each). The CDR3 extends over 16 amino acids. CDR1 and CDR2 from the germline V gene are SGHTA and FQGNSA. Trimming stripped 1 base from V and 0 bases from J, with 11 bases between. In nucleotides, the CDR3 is TGTGCCAGCAGCTTAGGAGGAGGGGGGAGCACAGATACGCAGTATTTT. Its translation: CASSLGGGGSTDTQYF.

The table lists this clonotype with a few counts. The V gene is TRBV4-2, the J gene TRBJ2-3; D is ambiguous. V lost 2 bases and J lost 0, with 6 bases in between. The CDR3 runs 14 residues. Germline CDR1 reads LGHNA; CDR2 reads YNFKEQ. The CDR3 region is CASSQLSSTDTQYF. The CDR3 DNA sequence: TGTGCCAGCAGCCAACTTAGTAGCACAGATACGCAGTATTTT.

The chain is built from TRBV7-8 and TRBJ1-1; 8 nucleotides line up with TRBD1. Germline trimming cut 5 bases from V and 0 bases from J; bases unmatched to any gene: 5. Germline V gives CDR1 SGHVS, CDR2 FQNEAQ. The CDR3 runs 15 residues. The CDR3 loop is CASSGQTGVNTEAFF. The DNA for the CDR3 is TGTGCCAGCAGCGGCCAGACAGGGGTGAACACTGAAGCTTTCTTT. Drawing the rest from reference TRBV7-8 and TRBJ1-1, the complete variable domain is GAGVSQSPRYKVAKRGQDVALRCDPISGHVSLFWYQQALGQGPEFLTYFQNEAQLDKSGLPSDRFFAERPEGSVSTLKIQRTQQEDSAVYLCASSGQTGVNTEAFFGQGTRLTVV.

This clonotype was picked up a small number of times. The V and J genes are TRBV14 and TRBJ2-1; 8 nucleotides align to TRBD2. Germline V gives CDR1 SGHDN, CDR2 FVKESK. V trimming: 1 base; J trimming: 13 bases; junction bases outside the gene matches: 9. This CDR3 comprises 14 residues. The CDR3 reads CASSQVKRGGRQFF. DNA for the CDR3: TGTGCCAGCAGCCAAGTGAAACGGGGGGGCCGTCAGTTCTTC.